The T cell receptor beta chain under discussion was sequenced for a study of cytomegalovirus exposure and HLA in healthy donors. Samples came from healthy bone marrow donors. The CDR3 has 16 amino acids. Unmatched junction bases numbered 6, after V lost 2 bases and J lost 1 base. Germline V gene sequence: CDR1 SGHDT, CDR2 YYEEEE. Primers for the PCR totalled 60 Vbeta and 13 Jbeta. TCRdb keeps only in-frame clones here, not all; method: immunoSEQ multiplex PCR. The table shows 150,000 to 200,000 clones, with around 84% occurring only once. This chain links TRBV5-6 with TRBJ1-3, with 7 nucleotides matching TRBD1. Input material: PBMCs. The receptor was isolated from a man aged 18 to 35 in good health and CMV-seronegative. The CDR3 bases are TGTGCCAGCAGCTTACGGACAGGCCTTTCTGGAAACACCATATATTTT. Translation gives CASSLRTGLSGNTIYF. Complete variable domain (other parts from reference TRBV5-6 and TRBJ1-3): DAGVTQSPTHLIKTRGQQVTLRCSPKSGHDTVSWYQQALGQGPQFIFQYYEEEERQRGNFPDRFSGHQFPNYSSELNVNALLLGDSALYLCASSLRTGLSGNTIYFGEGSWLTVV.